This T cell receptor beta chain was identified in a study of T cell repertoires in cytomegalovirus infection. Study at large: The public TCR beta signatures pointed to both CMV infection and matching HLA type. General study points: Across the ex vivo response, the dominant clonotypes were HLA-C-restricted CMV-specific TCR beta clonotypes.

Using its own MiXCR run on the reads, TCRdb lists one record per CDR3 protein. There are about 310,000 distinct CDR3 sequences in the sample; 15% to 20% occur only once, and about 11% lies in the top ten. This clonotype has only a few counts. Its matching antigen is unknown. CDR1 and CDR2 from the germline V gene are SNHLY and FYNNEI. The V and J ends lost 7 bases and 8 bases, in that order; junction bases with no gene match: 11. The CDR3 length is 14 residues. Sequencing was performed on PBMCs. This TCR was recovered from a human donor in good health (CMV status not recorded). Some clones in this sample may be carry-over from other donors' samples. This chain joins TRBV2 and TRBJ2-4; 7 nucleotides match TRBD2. CDR3 residues: CASTLRELGDIQYF. The CDR3 nucleotides read TGTGCCAGCACCCTGCGGGAGCTAGGGGACATTCAGTACTTC.